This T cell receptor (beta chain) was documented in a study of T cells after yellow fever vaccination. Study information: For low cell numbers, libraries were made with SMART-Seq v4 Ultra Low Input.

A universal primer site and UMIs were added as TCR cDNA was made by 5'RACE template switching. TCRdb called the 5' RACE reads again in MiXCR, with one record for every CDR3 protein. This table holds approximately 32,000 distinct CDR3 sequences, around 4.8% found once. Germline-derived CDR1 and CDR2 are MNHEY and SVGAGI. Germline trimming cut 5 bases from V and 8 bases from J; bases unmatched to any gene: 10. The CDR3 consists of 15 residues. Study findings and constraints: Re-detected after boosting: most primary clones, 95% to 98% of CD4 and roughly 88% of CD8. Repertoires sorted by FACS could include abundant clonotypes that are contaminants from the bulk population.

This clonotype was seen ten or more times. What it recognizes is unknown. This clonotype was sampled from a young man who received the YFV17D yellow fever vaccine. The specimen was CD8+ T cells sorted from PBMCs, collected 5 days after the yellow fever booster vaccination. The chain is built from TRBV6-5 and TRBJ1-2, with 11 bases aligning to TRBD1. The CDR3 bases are TGTGCCAGCAGTACCAGGACAGGGGGCTGGGGAGGCTACACCTTC. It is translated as CASSTRTGGWGGYTF.